One and the same sample provided the 13 T cell receptor beta chains below, sequenced in a study of T cells after yellow fever vaccination. TCRdb called the 5' RACE reads again in MiXCR, with one record for every CDR3 protein. The sample shows nearly 550,000 distinct CDR3 sequences, 15% to 20% of them seen only once. The sequencing here drew on PBMCs, taken 15 days after the yellow fever booster vaccination. The source of these receptors is a man aged 30 to 39 who received the YFV17D yellow fever vaccine.

The chain employs TRBV5-1 and TRBJ2-5; D call uncertain. The CDR3 loop spans 13 amino acids. The germline CDR1 and CDR2 sequences are SGHRS and YFSETQ. V dropped 7 bases and J dropped 2 bases, with 12 bases sitting between them. CDR3 DNA sequence: TGCGCCAGCCGCCCGAACCCACAAGAGACCCAGTACTTC. Translation: CASRPNPQETQYF.

The genes are TRBV20-1 and TRBJ2-7, with 12 bases lining up with TRBD2. Per the germline V gene, CDR1 is DFQATT and CDR2 is SNEGSKA (reference sequence). The CDR3 sequence is 18 residues long. Unmatched junction bases numbered 11, after V lost 0 bases and J lost 2 bases. The CDR3 nucleotides are TGCAGTGCTAGAGAGCTGTCTAGCGGGAGGGCCGTTACCTACGAGCAGTACTTC. The encoded protein is CSARELSSGRAVTYEQYF.

The genes are TRBV10-3 and TRBJ2-3, with a tentative D call TRBD1 (6 bases). Germline V gives CDR1 ENHRY, CDR2 SYGVKD. The CDR3 covers 13 residues. The V gene lost 11 bases and the J gene lost 0 bases, with 12 bases spanning the gap. In nucleotides, the CDR3 is TGTGCCCTTGACAGGCATAGCACAGATACGCAGTATTTT. Protein product: CALDRHSTDTQYF.

This clonotype was observed a handful of times. CDR3 amino acids: CASSHLPTSSGRAVNEQFF. The CDR3 DNA reads as TGCGCCAGCAGCCACCTCCCAACTTCTAGCGGGAGGGCCGTGAATGAGCAGTTCTTC. The rearrangement uses TRBV4-3 and TRBJ2-1; 12 nucleotides align to TRBD2. V lost 3 bases, J lost 7 bases, and 16 bases stayed unmatched. In germline, CDR1 is LGHNA, CDR2 YSLEER. This CDR3 contains 19 residues.

The chain joins TRBV7-9 to TRBJ2-3, with 8 nucleotides matching TRBD2. CDR1 is SEHNR and CDR2 is FQNEAQ in the germline V gene (reference sequence). The V gene end was trimmed by 5 bases and the J gene end by 1 base; junction bases not matched to a gene: 8. This CDR3 contains 16 residues. This CDR3 is CASSRDAGGGTDTQYF. CDR3 sequence (DNA): TGTGCCAGCAGCCGAGACGCGGGAGGAGGCACAGATACGCAGTATTTT.

The chain carries TRBV18 and TRBJ2-5; D unresolved. The CDR3 is made up of 14 amino acids. Germline lookup yields CDR1 KGHSH and CDR2 LQKENI. With 6 bases removed from V and 5 bases from J, the gap between germline ends came to 16 bases. The CDR3 sequence is CASSPPVGRETQYF. For the CDR3, the DNA is TGTGCCAGCTCTCCCCCTGTCGGCCGGGAGACCCAGTACTTC.

This clonotype was recorded a few times. This chain links TRBV12-3 or TRBV12-4 with TRBJ2-7, with D perhaps TRBD1 (5 bases). The CDR3 loop spans 14 amino acids. Trimming left V 2 bases short and J 3 bases short, with 11 bases between. CDR3 nucleotide sequence: TGTGCCAGCAGTTTACAGGGAATGGACTACGAGCAGTACTTC. It translates to CASSLQGMDYEQYF.

The J gene is TRBJ2-7, the V gene TRBV12-3 or TRBV12-4, with 9 bases aligning to TRBD2. V gave up 2 bases and J gave up 7 bases; unmatched junction bases: 6. The CDR3 is 14 amino acids. The CDR3 here is CASSLQAGGFEQYF. CDR3 nucleotides: TGTGCCAGCAGTTTACAAGCGGGAGGTTTTGAGCAGTACTTC.

This clonotype was counted a few times. V and J are TRBV12-3 or TRBV12-4 and TRBJ2-7; no reliable D call. The CDR3 is 15 amino acids. Trimming stripped 8 bases from V and 4 bases from J, with 21 bases between. DNA of the CDR3: TGTGCCAGCGCCTTTTGGGTCCTAGGTTCGTACGAGCAGTACTTC. Translation gives CASAFWVLGSYEQYF.

This clonotype showed up just a few times. V and J are TRBV12-3 or TRBV12-4 and TRBJ1-5, with D possibly TRBD1 on 5 matching bases. V dropped 1 base and J dropped 6 bases, with 10 bases sitting between them. This CDR3 spans 14 amino acids. CDR3 in DNA: TGTGCCAGCAGTTTAGTAGGGGCGGGTCAGCCCCAGCATTTT. Translation: CASSLVGAGQPQHF.

The chain combines TRBV6-2 or TRBV6-3 with TRBJ2-7; D is unclear. The CDR3 runs 11 residues. Per germline, CDR1 MNHEY and CDR2 SVGEGT. V was trimmed by 7 bases and J by 7 bases, leaving 11 bases between them. The DNA of the CDR3 is TGTGCCAGCAAGTCCTACGAAGAGCAGTACTTC. Protein sequence: CASKSYEEQYF.

The rearrangement links TRBV7-8 to TRBJ2-5; D remains ambiguous. V was shortened by 4 bases and J by 1 base, with 13 bases between the two germline ends. Germline V gives CDR1 SGHVS, CDR2 FQNEAQ. This CDR3 region has 15 residues. The chain's CDR3 is CASSSTLRFQETQYF. For the CDR3, the DNA is TGTGCCAGCAGCTCCACTCTAAGGTTCCAAGAGACCCAGTACTTC.

This chain links TRBV20-1 with TRBJ1-1, with D perhaps TRBD1 (5 bases). This CDR3 spans 12 amino acids. The V gene lost 7 bases and the J gene lost 3 bases, with 12 bases spanning the gap. Looked up from germline, CDR1 is DFQATT and CDR2 is SNEGSKA (reference sequence). The CDR3 sequence is CSGRGEYTEAFF. CDR3 nucleotides: TGCAGTGGCCGGGGGGAGTACACTGAAGCTTTCTTT.